The clone carrying this T cell receptor beta chain was detected only once. These data come from a study of T cell changes during pregnancy in multiple sclerosis. Some clones are missing from TCRdb's copy, which holds only in-frame ones; the method was immunoSEQ multiplex PCR. The sample yields 20,000 to 25,000 clones, roughly 90% seen once. In germline, CDR1 is PRHDT, CDR2 FYEKMQ (reference sequence). The germline V and J ends were trimmed by 4 bases and 0 bases, with 6 bases remaining between them. This CDR3 is built from 14 residues. The origin of this receptor is a female donor with multiple sclerosis, enrolled in a pregnancy study. The gene calls are TRBV13 and TRBJ2-2, with D unresolved. The specimen was CD4+ T cells from peripheral blood mononuclear cells, collected in the third trimester of pregnancy. The CDR3 region is CASSSQANTGELFF. CDR3 nucleotide sequence: TGTGCCAGCAGCTCTCAGGCGAACACCGGGGAGCTGTTTTTT. Full variable domain (remainder filled in from reference TRBV13 and TRBJ2-2): AAGVIQSPRHLIKEKRETATLKCYPIPRHDTVYWYQQGPGQDPQFLISFYEKMQSDKGSIPDRFSAQQFSDYHSELNMSSLELGDSALYFCASSSQANTGELFFGEGSRLTVL.